The rows below give T cell receptor beta chains drawn from one sample of a study of blood T cells in healthy people across ages. TCRdb independently ran MiXCR on the 5' RACE reads; one entry per CDR3 protein. The sample shows approximately 830,000 distinct CDR3 sequences, around two thirds of them seen only once. Sequencing used blood. The receptors come from a man aged 25 to 40 in good health. CDR3s include the opening cysteine and the closing phenylalanine or tryptophan. The D gene is left open where the match is weak. Expanded clones are given a class, and other clones once, few, many or no size at all.

NA	TRBV15	TRBJ2-5	NA	CATSSEWGETQYF	TGTGCCACCAGCTCCGAATGGGGGGAGACCCAGTACTTC
NA	TRBV28	TRBJ1-2	NA	CATTGTLKDYGYTF	TGTGCCACCACCGGAACCCTCAAGGACTATGGCTACACCTTC
NA	TRBV11-2	TRBJ1-2	NA	CASSFSGKDYGYTF	TGTGCCAGCAGCTTCTCAGGGAAAGACTATGGCTACACCTTC
NA	TRBV20-1	TRBJ2-1	NA	CSARGGPGTEQFF	TGCAGTGCTAGAGGGGGTCCGGGTACTGAGCAGTTCTTC
NA	TRBV20-1	TRBJ1-5	once	CSASPPEGGNQPQHF	TGCAGTGCTAGCCCCCCGGAAGGGGGCAATCAGCCCCAGCATTTT
NA	TRBV7-3	TRBJ1-2	NA	CASSPMGDHYGYTF	TGTGCCAGCAGCCCAATGGGGGACCACTATGGCTACACCTTC
NA	TRBV15	TRBJ1-4	NA	CATSRDQGNHEKLFF	TGTGCCACCAGCAGAGATCAGGGGAACCATGAAAAACTGTTTTTT
NA	TRBV27	TRBJ2-3	NA	CASSLGGYGTQYF	TGTGCCAGCAGTTTAGGCGGATACGGTACGCAGTATTTT
NA	TRBV4-2	TRBJ2-7	NA	CASSQEQPFSYEQYF	TGTGCCAGCAGCCAAGAGCAGCCGTTCTCCTACGAGCAGTACTTC
TRBD2	TRBV6-5	TRBJ2-5	NA	CASSKTSGARETQYF	TGTGCCAGCAGTAAGACTAGCGGGGCGCGGGAGACCCAGTACTTC
NA	TRBV12-3/TRBV12-4	TRBJ1-4	NA	CASTPTGVEEKLFF	TGTGCCAGCACCCCGACGGGGGTAGAGGAAAAACTGTTTTTT
NA	TRBV6-6	TRBJ2-7	NA	CASSPGPAGEQYF	TGTGCCAGCAGTCCCGGACCTGCAGGCGAGCAGTACTTC
NA	TRBV9	TRBJ2-5	NA	CASSVGGGYERYF	TGTGCCAGCAGCGTAGGCGGAGGGTACGAGCGGTACTTC
TRBD1	TRBV29-1	TRBJ2-7	NA	CSAQTGTGDEQYF	TGCAGCGCTCAAACCGGGACAGGAGACGAGCAGTACTTC
NA	TRBV6-2/TRBV6-3	TRBJ2-1	once	CASTTPGLNYNEQFF	TGTGCCAGCACCACGCCGGGACTGAACTACAATGAGCAGTTCTTC
TRBD1	TRBV4-3	TRBJ1-2	NA	CASSHPDFGTGLSGYTF	TGCGCCAGCAGCCATCCGGATTTTGGGACAGGGCTGTCTGGCTACACCTTC
TRBD2	TRBV9	TRBJ2-3	NA	CASSVASGGETSTDTQYF	TGTGCCAGCAGCGTAGCTAGCGGGGGGGAAACTAGCACAGATACGCAGTATTTT
TRBD1	TRBV29-1	TRBJ2-7	NA	CSVAGQGYEQYF	TGCAGCGTTGCCGGACAGGGGTACGAGCAGTACTTC
TRBD2	TRBV4-3	TRBJ2-7	NA	CASSQIAGSAYEQYF	TGCGCCAGCAGCCAAATAGCGGGGTCGGCCTACGAGCAGTACTTC
NA	TRBV5-1	TRBJ2-3	NA	CASSLEGTWSTDTQYF	TGCGCCAGCAGCTTGGAAGGCACCTGGAGCACAGATACGCAGTATTTT
NA	TRBV27	TRBJ1-5	NA	CASSFGQGSQPQHF	TGTGCCAGCAGTTTTGGACAAGGATCACAGCCCCAGCATTTT
NA	TRBV20-1	TRBJ2-6	NA	CSARADPGTNVLTF	TGCAGTGCTAGGGCGGACCCCGGGACCAACGTCCTGACTTTC
NA	TRBV27	TRBJ2-7	once	CASRLKGYEQYF	TGTGCCAGCAGGTTAAAGGGCTACGAGCAGTACTTC
TRBD1	TRBV12-3/TRBV12-4	TRBJ2-5	NA	CASSGGQGARKTQYF	TGTGCCAGCAGTGGCGGACAGGGGGCTCGGAAGACCCAGTACTTC
NA	TRBV6-2/TRBV6-3	TRBJ2-1	few	CASSYPLVRPYNEQFF	TGTGCCAGCAGTTACCCCCTAGTTCGCCCCTACAATGAGCAGTTCTTC
NA	TRBV5-6	TRBJ2-4	NA	CASSLTDLAGVPTKNIQYF	TGTGCCAGCAGCTTGACCGATCTAGCTGGGGTACCTACCAAAAACATTCAGTACTTC
NA	TRBV6-6	TRBJ2-1	NA	CASSFLRDSYNEQFF	TGTGCCAGCAGTTTCCTACGAGACTCCTACAATGAGCAGTTCTTC
TRBD1	TRBV29-1	TRBJ1-2	many	CSVQQPGQGARGYTF	TGCAGCGTACAGCAACCGGGACAGGGGGCTCGTGGCTACACCTTC
TRBD2	TRBV3-1	TRBJ2-5	few	CASSQVIAGGLRETQYF	TGTGCCAGCAGCCAAGTAATAGCGGGGGGATTGAGAGAGACCCAGTACTTC
TRBD1	TRBV29-1	TRBJ1-2	NA	CSAQGQGQSGTF	TGCAGCGCCCAGGGACAGGGGCAAAGCGGCACCTTC
NA	TRBV30	TRBJ1-1	few	CAWTTVYMNTEAFF	TGTGCCTGGACGACAGTTTATATGAACACTGAAGCTTTCTTT
NA	TRBV7-9	TRBJ1-4	NA	CASSFGLLRATNEKLFF	TGTGCCAGCAGCTTTGGACTCCTTCGGGCAACTAATGAAAAACTGTTTTTT
TRBD1	TRBV6-6	TRBJ2-7	NA	CASSKDRPYEQYF	TGTGCCAGCAGTAAGGACAGGCCCTACGAGCAGTACTTC
TRBD1	TRBV6-5	TRBJ2-1	NA	CASTRETGVNEQFF	TGTGCCAGCACGAGAGAGACAGGGGTAAATGAGCAGTTCTTC
NA	TRBV29-1	TRBJ2-7	NA	CSVEGPRDSSSYEQYF	TGCAGCGTTGAAGGGCCCAGGGACTCAAGCTCCTACGAGCAGTACTTC
NA	TRBV10-3	TRBJ2-7	NA	CAISNFADRIYEQYF	TGTGCCATCAGTAACTTTGCAGACCGGATCTACGAGCAGTACTTC
TRBD1	TRBV19	TRBJ2-3	NA	CASNRQGLADTQYF	TGTGCCAGTAATAGACAGGGTTTGGCAGATACGCAGTATTTT
NA	TRBV25-1	TRBJ2-1	NA	CASRGLGRGEQFF	TGTGCCAGCAGGGGACTTGGAAGGGGTGAGCAGTTCTTC
NA	TRBV10-3	TRBJ1-4	NA	CATFSATNEKLFF	TGTGCCACCTTCAGTGCAACTAATGAAAAACTGTTTTTT
NA	TRBV3-1	TRBJ2-1	NA	CASSQDGGPDNEQFF	TGTGCCAGCAGCCAAGACGGGGGTCCTGACAATGAGCAGTTCTTC
TRBD2	TRBV15	TRBJ2-1	once	CATSRERTSGGLWDEQFF	TGTGCCACCAGCAGGGAAAGGACTAGCGGGGGCCTATGGGATGAGCAGTTCTTC
NA	TRBV2	TRBJ1-2	few	CASRAQGYGYTF	TGTGCCAGCAGGGCACAGGGCTATGGCTACACCTTC
NA	TRBV20-1	TRBJ2-6	NA	CSARDSGPSGTNVLTF	TGCAGTGCTAGGGATTCAGGTCCCTCTGGGACCAACGTCCTGACTTTC
NA	TRBV4-2	TRBJ2-5	NA	CASSQDVEGTQYF	TGTGCCAGCAGCCAAGACGTTGAGGGGACCCAGTACTTC
TRBD1	TRBV6-2/TRBV6-3	TRBJ2-3	once	CASSRGQGARQYF	TGTGCCAGCAGTCGGGGACAGGGGGCCCGTCAGTATTTT
TRBD1	TRBV11-2	TRBJ2-2	NA	CASSFTGGPSTGELFF	TGTGCCAGCAGCTTTACAGGGGGCCCGAGCACCGGGGAGCTGTTTTTT
NA	TRBV29-1	TRBJ2-1	few	CSVPRRGRGPYNEQFF	TGCAGCGTCCCCCGACGGGGTAGAGGGCCCTACAATGAGCAGTTCTTC
TRBD2	TRBV11-1	TRBJ2-1	many	CASSRLAGAVHEQFF	TGTGCCAGCAGTCGTCTAGCGGGGGCTGTACATGAGCAGTTCTTC